The source of this T cell receptor beta chain is a study of shared clonotypes between healthy human individuals. CDR3 length: 12 amino acids. The germline gives CDR1 MGHRA, CDR2 YSYEKL. Trimming left V 1 base short and J 4 bases short, with 4 bases between. The authors split each subset's genomic DNA evenly across several immunoSEQ plates. Generated by immunoSEQ multiplex PCR, the TCRdb table keeps only in-frame clones and is missing some. The sample shows over a million clones, approximately 76% of them seen only once. This TCR derives from a young man in good health. Sequencing was performed on memory CD4+ T cells sorted from blood. The sample's subset: CD45RA-negative fraction. The J gene is TRBJ1-2, the V gene TRBV4-1; D is uncertain. CDR3 nucleotides: TGCGCCAGCAGCCAAGTGGGCTATGGCTACACCTTC. This codes for CASSQVGYGYTF.